The present T cell receptor (beta chain) was sequenced within a study of T-cell memory formation after mild COVID-19. The wider study: Largely, TCR clusters stayed within a single donor. Study observations and caveats: The CD4+ clones that contracted clustered mainly within CM and EM, and the CD8+ clones concentrated in EMRA.

Germline CDR1 is SNHLY and CDR2 is FYNNEI. V lost 4 bases to trimming and J lost 4 bases; unmatched junction nucleotides: 6. The CDR3 length is 16 residues. Barcoded TCR alpha and TCR beta cDNA libraries with UMIs came from 5'RACE using constant-segment primers. TCRdb passed the 5' RACE reads through MiXCR, listing each CDR3 protein once. The sample contains about 210,000 distinct CDR3 sequences, 10% of which appear only once. In regard to this clonotype: Its cognate antigen is unknown.

The TCR sequence derives from a man between 18 and 35 years old who had mild COVID-19 (a few samples of this study predate the infection). Cell type and time point are not known. The sequenced sample was PBMCs or a T cell subset sorted from them (not recorded which). The genes are TRBV2 and TRBJ2-6; 8 bases align to TRBD1. The CDR3 nucleotides read TGTGCCAGCAGTGCCAGGGGGCGCGGAGGGGCCAACGTCCTGACTTTC. It codes for CASSARGRGGANVLTF.